One and the same sample provided the 26 T cell receptor beta chains below, sequenced in a study of radiotherapy plus CTLA-4 blockade in lung cancer. Some clones are missing from TCRdb's copy, which holds only in-frame ones; the method was immunoSEQ multiplex PCR. Of about 88,000 clones listed, about 78% are singletons. The starting material was peripheral blood, obtained from a patient treated with radiotherapy plus ipilimumab. The source of these receptors is a human donor with non-small cell lung cancer that progressed on radiotherapy plus ipilimumab.

The V call is TRBV4-1, the J call TRBJ2-5; D gene uncertain. V was trimmed by 0 bases and J by 4 bases, leaving 3 bases between them. In germline, CDR1 is MGHRA, CDR2 YSYEKL. There are 12 residues in the CDR3. Written as DNA, the CDR3 is TGCGCCAGCAGCCAAGATCTAGAGACCCAGTACTTC. Protein sequence: CASSQDLETQYF.

The chain is built from TRBV6-1 and TRBJ1-5, with a tentative D call TRBD1 (5 bases). Between the trimmed V and J ends, which lost 6 bases and 7 bases, there was a span of 13 bases. The CDR3 consists of 13 residues. The germline gives CDR1 MNHNS, CDR2 SASEGT. CDR3 sequence reads: CASSFGTVQPQHF. The CDR3 nucleotides read TGTGCCAGCAGCTTCGGGACTGTGCAGCCCCAGCATTTT.

The chain uses TRBV4-1 and TRBJ1-3; D may be TRBD1 (6 bases). CDR3 length equals 18 residues. Germline CDR1 and CDR2: MGHRA and YSYEKL. The V gene lost 4 bases and the J gene lost 0 bases, with 19 bases spanning the gap. CDR3 DNA sequence: TGCGCCAGCAGCCCCCGACAGGAAGGGGCACCCTCTGGAAACACCATATATTTT. As protein: CASSPRQEGAPSGNTIYF.

The gene calls are TRBV30 and TRBJ2-2; 8 bases fit TRBD1. Germline V gene lookup returns CDR1 GTSNPN and CDR2 SVGIG (reference sequence). The length of the CDR3 is 14 residues. The V gene end was trimmed by 2 bases and the J gene end by 7 bases; junction bases not matched to a gene: 6. As DNA, the CDR3 is TGTGCCTGGAGTCTTACAGGGGGAATCGGGGAGCTGTTTTTT. Its translation is CAWSLTGGIGELFF. Full variable domain (rest looked up from reference TRBV30 and TRBJ2-2): SQTIHQWPATLVQPVGSPLSLECTVEGTSNPNLYWYRQAAGRGLQLLFYSVGIGQISSEVPQNLSASRPQDRQFILSSKKLLLSDSGFYLCAWSLTGGIGELFFGEGSRLTVL.

The chain combines TRBV19 with TRBJ1-2; D is unclear. Germline V gene data show CDR1 as LNHDA and CDR2 as SQIVND (reference sequence). V shed 3 bases and J shed 5 bases, with 7 bases lying between them. This CDR3 spans 12 amino acids. The CDR3 region is CASSIGPYGYTF. CDR3 sequence (DNA): TGTGCCAGTAGTATTGGACCTTATGGCTACACCTTC.

The CDR3 DNA sequence: TGTGCCAGCAGCGAAGAGACTAGCAGCGCTGCCAAAAACATTCAGTACTTC. This encodes CASSEETSSAAKNIQYF. The chain couples TRBV5-4 to TRBJ2-4; 7 nucleotides match TRBD2. V lost 4 bases and J lost 1; bases outside the gene matches: 11. In germline, CDR1 is SGHNT, CDR2 YYREEE (reference sequence). The CDR3 is 17 residues long.

The rearrangement joins TRBV9 to TRBJ1-2, with unresolved D. This CDR3 is built from 15 residues. Germline CDR1 is SGDLS and CDR2 is YYNGEE. The germline V and J ends were trimmed by 0 bases and 4 bases, with 13 bases remaining between them. In DNA form, the CDR3 reads TGTGCCAGCAGCGTAGAAATCGGGCGGCCCTATGGCTACACCTTC. Its protein product is CASSVEIGRPYGYTF.

The gene calls are TRBV7-2 and TRBJ1-2, with 10 bases fitting TRBD1. The length of the CDR3 is 16 residues. The ends lost 4 bases at V and 7 bases at J; junction bases unmatched: 12. From germline, CDR1 is SGHTA and CDR2 FQGNSA. This chain's CDR3 is CASSWDPGTGVTGYTF. The DNA of the CDR3 is TGTGCCAGCAGCTGGGACCCCGGGACAGGGGTGACTGGCTACACCTTC. Complete variable domain (other parts from reference TRBV7-2 and TRBJ1-2): GAGVSQSPSNKVTEKGKDVELRCDPISGHTALYWYRQSLGQGLEFLIYFQGNSAPDKSGLPSDRFSAERTGGSVSTLTIQRTQQEDSAVYLCASSWDPGTGVTGYTFGSGTRLTVV.

The genes are TRBV6-5 and TRBJ2-1, with TRBD1 as a possible D gene (7 bases). The CDR3 consists of 15 residues. Germline V gives CDR1 MNHEY, CDR2 SVGAGI. Between the trimmed V and J ends, which lost 5 bases and 3 bases, there was a span of 14 bases. CDR3: CASSLRRGDYNEQFF. The CDR3 DNA sequence: TGTGCCAGCAGTCTACGCAGGGGGGACTACAATGAGCAGTTCTTC.

This clone occurred a few times. This chain uses TRBV7-6 with TRBJ2-1, with unresolved D. The germline V and J ends were trimmed by 1 base and 0 bases, with 10 bases remaining between them. Per the germline V gene, CDR1 is SGHVS and CDR2 is FNYEAQ. The CDR3 contains 16 residues. DNA for the CDR3: TGTGCCAGCAGCTTAGGGCATGGGATCTCCTACAATGAGCAGTTCTTC. Amino acids: CASSLGHGISYNEQFF.

V is TRBV5-4 and J is TRBJ2-7; D unclear. This CDR3 has 13 residues. V lost 0 bases and J 5 bases, leaving 9 bases between the germline ends. CDR1 and CDR2 (germline): SGHNT, YYREEE (reference sequence). CDR3 nucleotides: TGTGCCAGCAGCTTGGTCGTTGGCAACGAGCAGTACTTC. Protein: CASSLVVGNEQYF.

V and J are TRBV2 and TRBJ2-1, with 7 bases fitting TRBD2. This CDR3 has 16 amino acids. V was pared by 8 bases and J by 0 bases, with 10 bases of the junction left unmatched. The germline gives CDR1 SNHLY, CDR2 FYNNEI. CDR3 region: CASSLSSGSSYNEQFF. DNA of the CDR3: TGTGCCAGCTCCCTCTCTAGCGGTAGCTCCTACAATGAGCAGTTCTTC.

In its sample, this clone was seen once. The chain uses TRBV7-8 and TRBJ1-1; D not certain. Germline lookup yields CDR1 SGHVS and CDR2 FQNEAQ. The CDR3 has 16 amino acids. Trimming removed 5 bases from V and 0 bases from J, with 16 bases in between. The CDR3 DNA is TGTGCCAGCAGCCCACCCCCAGGACGCTTGAACACTGAAGCTTTCTTT. It codes for CASSPPPGRLNTEAFF.

J is TRBJ2-1 and V is TRBV5-5; D is perhaps TRBD2 (6 bases). The CDR3 consists of 15 residues. V gave up 3 bases and J gave up 3 bases, with 13 bases separating them. Germline CDR1 SGHKS, CDR2 YYEKEE (reference sequence). As DNA, the CDR3 is TGTGCCAGCAGCTCGAGCGGGCAAGACTACAATGAGCAGTTCTTC. It encodes CASSSSGQDYNEQFF.

V is TRBV6-5 and J is TRBJ1-1; 7 positions agree with TRBD1. The CDR3 sequence is 14 residues long. V lost 6 bases to trimming and J lost 4 bases; unmatched junction nucleotides: 8. The germline CDR1 and CDR2 sequences are MNHEY and SVGAGI. CDR3 residues: CASRDTGVTTEAFF. The CDR3 bases are TGTGCCAGCAGAGACACAGGGGTTACCACTGAAGCTTTCTTT.

This chain links TRBV27 with TRBJ1-2, with D hard to call. Germline V gene lookup returns CDR1 MNHEY and CDR2 SMNVEV (reference sequence). The CDR3 runs to 13 residues. Trimming removed 2 bases at V and 2 bases at J, with 6 bases between. This CDR3 is CASSLGRNYGYTF. The CDR3 DNA sequence: TGTGCCAGCAGTTTAGGCAGGAACTATGGCTACACCTTC.

This clone came up a few times. The gene calls are TRBV28 and TRBJ2-7; 7 bases are shared with TRBD1. The CDR3 sequence is 16 residues long. Germline assignment: CDR1 MDHEN and CDR2 SYDVKM. Trimming removed 3 bases from V and 6 bases from J; junction bases left unmatched: 14. Here the CDR3 reads CASSFWTGRVASEQYF. The CDR3 DNA is TGTGCCAGCAGTTTTTGGACAGGACGTGTGGCGAGCGAGCAGTACTTC.

The chain has TRBV10-2 and TRBJ1-6, with 9 bases that match TRBD1. Looked up from germline, CDR1 is WSHSY and CDR2 is SAAADI. The CDR3 is 15 residues long. The J segment lost 8 bases and the V segment lost 6 bases, leaving 8 bases of the junction unmatched. CDR3 sequence: CASRRTGGSDSPLHF. CDR3 coding DNA: TGCGCCAGCAGGAGAACAGGGGGCTCGGATTCACCCCTCCACTTT.

J is TRBJ2-5 and V is TRBV7-9, with 11 nucleotides matching TRBD2. The V gene end was trimmed by 5 bases and the J gene end by 1 base; junction bases not matched to a gene: 6. CDR3 size: 16 residues. Per the germline V gene, CDR1 is SEHNR and CDR2 is FQNEAQ (reference sequence). CDR3 residues: CASSPGLADSQETQYF. As DNA, the CDR3 is TGTGCCAGCAGCCCGGGACTAGCGGATTCCCAAGAGACCCAGTACTTC.

This clone is deemed medium-sized. The rearrangement uses TRBV2 and TRBJ1-3; D call uncertain. CDR1 SNHLY and CDR2 FYNNEI come from the germline V gene. V lost 4 bases, J lost 2 bases, and 3 bases lay in between. This CDR3 comprises 12 residues. CDR3 loop: CASSGPGNTIYF. The CDR3 bases are TGTGCCAGCAGTGGGCCTGGAAACACCATATATTTT.

This sequence joins TRBV14 and TRBJ2-7, with 10 positions matching TRBD1. Germline V gene data show CDR1 as SGHDN and CDR2 as FVKESK. The ends lost 4 bases at V and 4 bases at J; junction bases unmatched: 7. The CDR3 sequence is 15 residues long. The CDR3: CASSRGTGDFYEQYF. The DNA for the CDR3 is TGTGCCAGCAGCCGAGGGACAGGGGATTTTTACGAGCAGTACTTC.

This clone has only a few counts. The chain uses TRBV7-9 and TRBJ1-3, with 9 bases fitting TRBD1. V lost 1 base and J lost 2; bases outside the gene matches: 3. CDR1 and CDR2 (germline): SEHNR, FQNEAQ (reference sequence). The CDR3 is made up of 16 amino acids. The CDR3 coding sequence is TGTGCCAGCAGCTTAGACGGGACAGGGACTGGAAACACCATATATTTT. Protein product: CASSLDGTGTGNTIYF. Full variable domain (outside the CDR3, taken from reference TRBV7-9 and TRBJ1-3): DTGVSQNPRHKITKRGQNVTFRCDPISEHNRLYWYRQTLGQGPEFLTYFQNEAQLEKSRLLSDRFSAERPKGSFSTLEIQRTEQGDSAMYLCASSLDGTGTGNTIYFGEGSWLTVV.

The V and J genes are TRBV6-6 and TRBJ1-2; D gene unclear. The ends were cut back, 0 bases at V and 6 bases at J, with 11 bases in the middle. Germline V gene lookup returns CDR1 MNHNY and CDR2 SVGAGI (reference sequence). CDR3 length equals 14 residues. CDR3: CASSYSITTHGYTF. DNA of the CDR3: TGTGCCAGCAGTTACTCGATCACAACCCATGGCTACACCTTC.

The chain combines TRBV27 with TRBJ1-5; no reliable D call. The length of the CDR3 is 12 residues. V was shortened by 6 bases and J by 6 bases, with 9 bases between the two germline ends. Germline V gives CDR1 MNHEY, CDR2 SMNVEV (reference sequence). CDR3 protein: CASSERGQPQHF. CDR3 sequence (DNA): TGTGCCAGCAGCGAGCGCGGTCAGCCCCAGCATTTT.

This sequence joins TRBV19 and TRBJ2-1, with 8 bases that match TRBD2. CDR1 and CDR2 (germline): LNHDA, SQIVND (reference sequence). J gave up 1 base and V 3 bases, and 8 bases lay outside the gene matches. The CDR3 has 17 residues. In DNA form, the CDR3 reads TGTGCCAGTAGTATCTCCGGGGCGGGAGGTTCCTACAATGAGCAGTTCTTC. This gives the protein CASSISGAGGSYNEQFF.

V gene TRBV5-4 combines with J gene TRBJ2-4; D is perhaps TRBD2 (5 bases). The germline V gene encodes CDR1 SGHNT and CDR2 YYREEE (reference sequence). V was pared by 5 bases and J by 4 bases, with 19 bases between. CDR3 length: 16 amino acids. CDR3 sequence reads: CASRPGSTVLKNIQYF. The CDR3 nucleotides read TGTGCCAGCAGGCCGGGATCAACTGTGTTAAAAAACATTCAGTACTTC.